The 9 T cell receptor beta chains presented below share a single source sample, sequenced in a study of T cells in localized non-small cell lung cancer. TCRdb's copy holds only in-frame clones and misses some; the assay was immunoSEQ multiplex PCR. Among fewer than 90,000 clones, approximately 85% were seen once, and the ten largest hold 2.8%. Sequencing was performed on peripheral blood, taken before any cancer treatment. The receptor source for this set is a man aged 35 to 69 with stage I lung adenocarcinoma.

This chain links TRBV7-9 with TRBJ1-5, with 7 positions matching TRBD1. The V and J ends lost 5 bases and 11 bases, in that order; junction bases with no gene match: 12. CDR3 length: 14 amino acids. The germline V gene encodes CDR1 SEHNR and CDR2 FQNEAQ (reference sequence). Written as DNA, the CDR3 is TGTGCCAGCAGCACGGACAGGTCCGCCTTGGCCCAGCATTTT. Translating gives CASSTDRSALAQHF.

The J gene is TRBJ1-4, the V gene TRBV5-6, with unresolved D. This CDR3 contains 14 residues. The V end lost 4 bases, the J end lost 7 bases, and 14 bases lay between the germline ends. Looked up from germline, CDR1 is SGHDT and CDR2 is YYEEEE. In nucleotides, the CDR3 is TGTGCCAGCAGCCGGACCGCCGTAGGTGAAAAACTGTTTTTT. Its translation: CASSRTAVGEKLFF. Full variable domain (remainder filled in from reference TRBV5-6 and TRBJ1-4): DAGVTQSPTHLIKTRGQQVTLRCSPKSGHDTVSWYQQALGQGPQFIFQYYEEEERQRGNFPDRFSGHQFPNYSSELNVNALLLGDSALYLCASSRTAVGEKLFFGSGTQLSVL.

The CDR3 reads CASRDRANTGELFF. The CDR3 coding sequence is TGTGCCAGCAGGGACAGAGCGAACACCGGGGAGCTGTTTTTT. This chain links TRBV2 with TRBJ2-2, with D possibly being TRBD1 (6 bases). Trimming took 6 bases from V and 0 from J, leaving 8 bases between them. Germline V gene data show CDR1 as SNHLY and CDR2 as FYNNEI. The CDR3 runs to 14 residues.

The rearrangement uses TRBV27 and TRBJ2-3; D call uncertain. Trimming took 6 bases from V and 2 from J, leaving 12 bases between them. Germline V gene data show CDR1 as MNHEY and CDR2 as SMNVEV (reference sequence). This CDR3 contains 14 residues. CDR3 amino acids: CASSRTSDTDTQYF. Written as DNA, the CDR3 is TGTGCCAGCAGCCGTACCAGTGACACAGATACGCAGTATTTT.

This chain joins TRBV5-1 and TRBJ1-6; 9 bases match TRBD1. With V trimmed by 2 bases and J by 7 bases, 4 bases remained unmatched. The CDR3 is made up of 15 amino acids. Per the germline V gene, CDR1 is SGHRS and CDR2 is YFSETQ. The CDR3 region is CASSLQGAQNSPLHF. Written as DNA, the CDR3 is TGCGCCAGCAGCTTACAGGGGGCACAGAATTCACCCCTCCACTTT.

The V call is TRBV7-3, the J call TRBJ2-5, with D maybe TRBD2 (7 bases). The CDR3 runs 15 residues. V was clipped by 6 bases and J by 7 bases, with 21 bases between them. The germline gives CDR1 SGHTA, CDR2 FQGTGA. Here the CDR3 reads CASSPAGASLGTQYF. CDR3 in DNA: TGTGCCAGCAGTCCCGCGGGGGCGTCCCTCGGGACCCAGTACTTC.

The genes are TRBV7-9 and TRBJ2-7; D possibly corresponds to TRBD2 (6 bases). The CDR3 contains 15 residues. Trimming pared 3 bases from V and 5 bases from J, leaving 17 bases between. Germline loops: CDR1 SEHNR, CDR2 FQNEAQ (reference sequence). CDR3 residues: CASSFYAGIKDEQYF. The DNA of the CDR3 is TGTGCCAGCAGCTTTTACGCGGGAATCAAGGACGAGCAGTACTTC.

Written as DNA, the CDR3 is TGTGCCAGCAGCGCCAGGGGGGAGCTACTCACAGATACGCAGTATTTT. This gives the protein CASSARGELLTDTQYF. The rearrangement uses TRBV7-3 and TRBJ2-3; possibly TRBD1 for D (7 bases). CDR1 is SGHTA and CDR2 is FQGTGA in the germline V gene. The length of the CDR3 is 16 residues. Between the trimmed V and J ends, which lost 5 bases and 2 bases, there was a span of 17 bases.

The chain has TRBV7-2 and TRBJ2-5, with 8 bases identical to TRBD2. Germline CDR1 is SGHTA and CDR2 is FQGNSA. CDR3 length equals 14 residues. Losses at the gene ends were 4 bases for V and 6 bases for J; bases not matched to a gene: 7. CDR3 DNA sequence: TGTGCCAGCAGCTCCGGGACTAGTTCGCAGACCCAGTACTTC. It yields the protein CASSSGTSSQTQYF.